A single sample is the source of the 15 T cell receptor beta chains below, sequenced in a study of T cells in Graves' hyperthyroidism and ophthalmopathy. What was amplified from RNA transcripts were TCR beta CDR3 regions. An initial round of RT-PCR targeting the TCR CDR3 relied on the HTBI primer set. TCRdb reanalysed the multiplex PCR reads using MiXCR and keeps one entry per CDR3 protein. Counted here are hundreds of thousands of distinct CDR3 sequences, over 35% occurring once; the ten biggest clones make up over 8%. Sequences were obtained from blood. These receptors were obtained from a man younger than 35 with Graves' hyperthyroidism.

The chain couples TRBV29-1 to TRBJ1-1; D unresolved. The CDR3 loop spans 15 amino acids. Between the trimmed V and J ends, which lost 0 bases and 0 bases, there was a span of 11 bases. Per germline, CDR1 SQVTM and CDR2 ANQGSEA. CDR3 loop: CSVEEWTAMNTEAFF. The CDR3, as DNA: TGCAGCGTTGAAGAGTGGACTGCGATGAACACTGAAGCTTTCTTT.

This chain uses TRBV10-3 with TRBJ1-5; perhaps TRBD1 as D (6 bases). The germline V gene encodes CDR1 ENHRY and CDR2 SYGVKD. The CDR3 totals 16 residues. V lost 6 bases and J lost 4, with 19 bases in between. The CDR3 region is CAIRPQGAPPNQPQHF. DNA for the CDR3: TGTGCCATCAGACCACAGGGAGCCCCTCCAAATCAGCCCCAGCATTTT.

This clonotype was seen many times. The J gene is TRBJ1-1, the V gene TRBV2; tentative D call: TRBD1 (6 bases). V was clipped by 6 bases and J by 9 bases, with 11 bases between them. Germline V lookup: CDR1 SNHLY, CDR2 FYNNEI. The CDR3 has 11 residues. CDR3 sequence: CASREGDQAFF. CDR3 in DNA: TGTGCCAGCAGAGAGGGGGATCAAGCTTTCTTT. The entire variable domain, with the rest obtained from reference TRBV2 and TRBJ1-1, is as follows: EPEVTQTPSHQVTQMGQEVILRCVPISNHLYFYWYRQILGQKVEFLVSFYNNEISEKSEIFDDQFSVERPDGSNFTLKIRSTKLEDSAMYFCASREGDQAFFGQGTRLTVV.

This chain connects TRBV29-1 to TRBJ1-2, with a weak D call TRBD1 (6 bases). This CDR3 region has 14 residues. V was clipped by 6 bases and J by 2 bases, with 16 bases between them. CDR1 and CDR2 from the germline V gene are SQVTM and ANQGSEA. Here the CDR3 DNA reads TGCAGCGTCGAAACAGGGCGGGGGAACTATGGCTACACCTTC. It translates to CSVETGRGNYGYTF.

The genes are TRBV25-1 and TRBJ1-4, with 8 nucleotides matching TRBD1. Germline V CDR1 and CDR2: MGHDK, SYGVNS. The CDR3 totals 16 residues. V shed 5 bases, J shed 4 bases, and the junction held 9 bases outside the gene matches. CDR3 amino acids: CASSLTAGTGNEKLFF. For the CDR3, the DNA is TGTGCCAGCAGTCTAACTGCCGGGACAGGTAATGAAAAACTGTTTTTT.

In its sample, this clonotype was seen a few times. The CDR3 DNA sequence: TGTGCCAGCAGCGTGAGGTCCGGGGGAGGCACTGAAGCTTTCTTT. Translation gives CASSVRSGGGTEAFF. The rearrangement uses TRBV9 and TRBJ1-1; a possible D gene is TRBD1 (5 bases). The CDR3 length is 15 residues. Trimming took 2 bases from V and 4 from J, leaving 15 bases between them. The germline gives CDR1 SGDLS, CDR2 YYNGEE.

This rearrangement joins TRBV5-1 to TRBJ2-5; weak D call: TRBD2 (6 bases). The germline V gene has CDR1 SGHRS and CDR2 YFSETQ. Trimming removed 4 bases from V and 2 bases from J, with 21 bases in between. The CDR3 is made up of 17 amino acids. The CDR3 loop is CASSQTRSSGHQETQYF. Written as DNA, the CDR3 is TGCGCCAGCAGCCAAACAAGGTCGAGCGGGCATCAAGAGACCCAGTACTTC.

Concerning this clonotype itself: One end of the junction varies from germline; a read error may be responsible. This chain connects TRBV7-2 to TRBJ2-7, with 10 bases lining up with TRBD1. This CDR3 contains 15 residues. The germline V gene has CDR1 SGHTA and CDR2 FQGNSA. For the CDR3, the DNA is TGCGCCAGCAGCCAAGCGACAGGGGGCCCCTACGAGCAGTACTTC. It encodes CASSQATGGPYEQYF. The whole variable domain, remainder taken from reference TRBV7-2 and TRBJ2-7, is GAGVSQSPSNKVTEKGKDVELRCDPISGHTALYWYRQSLGQGLEFLIYFQGNSAPDKSGLPSDRFSAERTGGSVSTLTIQRTQQEDSAVYLCASSQATGGPYEQYFGPGTRLTVT.

For this clonotype: Given a much more abundant clone one base away, this may be a read error. The V call is TRBV29-1, the J call TRBJ2-2, with no clear D. The germline V gene has CDR1 SQVTM and CDR2 ANQGSEA. This CDR3 spans 12 amino acids. The V and J ends lost 8 bases and 2 bases respectively, with 9 bases between them. The chain's CDR3 is CSIYGNTGELFF. The CDR3 DNA follows: TGCAGCATATACGGAAACACCGGGGAGCTGTTTTTT.

The rearrangement uses TRBV28 and TRBJ1-5, with 11 bases fitting TRBD1. The CDR3 is 15 amino acids. Unmatched junction bases numbered 12, after V lost 10 bases and J lost 7 bases. The germline V gene encodes CDR1 MDHEN and CDR2 SYDVKM. The CDR3 nucleotides read TGTGCCACCATCCCCGGGACAGGGGGAGGACAGCCCCAGCATTTT. Its protein product is CATIPGTGGGQPQHF.

This chain joins TRBV29-1 and TRBJ1-2; TRBD1 aligns across 9 bases. CDR3 length: 13 amino acids. Germline CDR1 is SQVTM and CDR2 is ANQGSEA. V shed 6 bases, J shed 8 bases, and the junction held 10 bases outside the gene matches. The CDR3 DNA follows: TGCAGCGTAGCTCAGACAGGGGGGCTAGGCTACACCTTC. Protein sequence: CSVAQTGGLGYTF.

This chain uses TRBV20-1 with TRBJ2-7; tentatively, D is TRBD2 (5 bases). The CDR3 totals 13 residues. V lost 1 base, J lost 1 base, and 8 bases lay in between. Germline V gene sequence: CDR1 DFQATT, CDR2 SNEGSKA (reference sequence). The CDR3, as DNA: TGCAGTGCTAGAGGGACTTTTTCCTACGAGCAGTACTTC. Residues: CSARGTFSYEQYF.

Here the CDR3 reads CASGGANQPQHF. In DNA, the CDR3 is TGTGCCAGCGGGGGGGCGAATCAGCCCCAGCATTTT. V usage is TRBV12-3 or TRBV12-4 and J usage is TRBJ1-5; D might be TRBD1 (6 bases). V gave up 8 bases and J gave up 4 bases, with 9 bases separating them. CDR3 length: 12 residues.

This clonotype was seen many times. V gene TRBV29-1 combines with J gene TRBJ1-6; 9 nucleotides match TRBD1. The ends lost 6 bases at V and 7 bases at J; junction bases unmatched: 4. The CDR3 is made up of 13 amino acids. Per the germline V gene, CDR1 is SQVTM and CDR2 is ANQGSEA. CDR3 amino acids: CSVSTGGNSPLHF. In DNA form, the CDR3 reads TGCAGCGTCTCGACAGGGGGAAATTCACCCCTCCACTTT.

This clonotype was observed a few times. The chain employs TRBV7-2 and TRBJ2-7, with TRBD2 matching over 10 bases. Germline CDR1 and CDR2: SGHTA and FQGNSA. Trimming removed 5 bases from V and 2 bases from J; junction bases left unmatched: 6. The CDR3 has 15 amino acids. The CDR3 nucleotides are TGTGCCAGCAGCGGACTAGCGGAGTTTCCCTACGAGCAGTACTTC. Its protein is CASSGLAEFPYEQYF. The whole variable domain, filled in from reference TRBV7-2 and TRBJ2-7, reads GAGVSQSPSNKVTEKGKDVELRCDPISGHTALYWYRQSLGQGLEFLIYFQGNSAPDKSGLPSDRFSAERTGGSVSTLTIQRTQQEDSAVYLCASSGLAEFPYEQYFGPGTRLTVT.